These 28 T cell receptor beta chains were sequenced from one sample in a study of metastatic and nonmetastatic thyroid tumors. Until they underwent thyroid surgery, no patient had received any treatment. TCRdb reprocessed the PCR reads via MiXCR. Here the sample spans about 39,000 clones, under 20% being singletons. The specimen sequenced was blood. Receptors originate from a female donor with papillary thyroid cancer or a benign thyroid nodule (not recorded which). Some clones in this sample may be carry-over from other donors' samples.

In its sample, this clone was seen many times. The identical CDR3 is also encoded by other nucleotide sequences in the sample. The chain links TRBV5-1 to TRBJ1-1; 7 nucleotides align to TRBD1. Germline V CDR1 and CDR2: SGHRS, YFSETQ. This CDR3 is built from 15 residues. Trimming removed 4 bases from V and 4 bases from J; junction bases left unmatched: 10. CDR3 bases: TGCGCCAGCAGCGATTACAGGGGCGAGGTCACTGAAGCTTTCTTT. This encodes CASSDYRGEVTEAFF.

A few counts support this clone. The chain couples TRBV28 to TRBJ1-1; D gene uncertain. The CDR3 loop spans 12 amino acids. V lost 2 bases and J lost 5, with 6 bases in between. Germline V gives CDR1 MDHEN, CDR2 SYDVKM. CDR3: CASSLPRTEAFF. In nucleotides, the CDR3 is TGTGCCAGCAGTTTACCCAGGACTGAAGCTTTCTTT.

Relative to its sample, this clone is medium-sized. This chain uses TRBV6-1 with TRBJ2-7; 9 bases match TRBD1. The J segment lost 5 bases and the V segment lost 5 bases, leaving 10 bases of the junction unmatched. Germline V gives CDR1 MNHNS, CDR2 SASEGT. The CDR3 length is 15 residues. In DNA form, the CDR3 reads TGTGCCAGCAGTTCGGGGGGACAGGGAGTTAACGAGCAGTACTTC. Translation: CASSSGGQGVNEQYF.

The genes are TRBV19 and TRBJ1-2, with D tentatively TRBD1 (5 bases). In germline, CDR1 is LNHDA, CDR2 SQIVND (reference sequence). This CDR3 comprises 13 residues. Trimming took 3 bases from V and 8 from J, leaving 13 bases between them. CDR3 sequence reads: CASSMGLFYGYTF. CDR3 nucleotide sequence: TGTGCCAGTAGTATGGGACTTTTTTACGGCTACACCTTC. Full variable domain (rest looked up from reference TRBV19 and TRBJ1-2): DGGITQSPKYLFRKEGQNVTLSCEQNLNHDAMYWYRQDPGQGLRLIYYSQIVNDFQKGDIAEGYSVSREKKESFPLTVTSAQKNPTAFYLCASSMGLFYGYTFGSGTRLTVV.

This clone was seen many times. The chain links TRBV30 to TRBJ1-1; TRBD1 matches 7 bases. Trimming removed 2 bases from V and 3 bases from J; junction bases left unmatched: 9. From germline, CDR1 is GTSNPN and CDR2 SVGIG (reference sequence). The CDR3 consists of 15 residues. The CDR3 spells CAWSSGGAGDTEAFF. Here the CDR3 DNA reads TGTGCCTGGAGTTCAGGGGGGGCAGGGGACACTGAAGCTTTCTTT.

This clone was observed at least ten times. This chain connects TRBV28 to TRBJ2-6; D gene ambiguous. The CDR3 extends over 16 amino acids. The germline V and J ends were trimmed by 1 base and 0 bases, with 7 bases remaining between them. From germline, CDR1 is MDHEN and CDR2 SYDVKM. The DNA of the CDR3 is TGTGCCAGCAGTTTATTTAGGGACTCTGGGGCCAACGTCCTGACTTTC. Protein sequence: CASSLFRDSGANVLTF.

This clone has ten or more counts. This chain links TRBV20-1 with TRBJ2-1; no clear D gene. V lost 0 bases, J lost 8 bases, and 5 bases lay in between. The CDR3 spans 11 residues. The germline gives CDR1 DFQATT, CDR2 SNEGSKA (reference sequence). CDR3 nucleotide sequence: TGCAGTGCTAGAGATTTCGATGAGCAGTTCTTC. Translated, it gives CSARDFDEQFF.

Ten or more counts support this clone. J is TRBJ2-1 and V is TRBV19; 8 bases agree with TRBD2. The V segment lost 3 bases and the J segment 9 bases; nucleotides outside the gene matches: 4. The CDR3 totals 13 residues. CDR1 and CDR2 (germline): LNHDA, SQIVND (reference sequence). The CDR3 coding sequence is TGTGCCAGTAGTATTAAGCGGGAGACTGAGCAGTTCTTC. Residues: CASSIKRETEQFF.

This clone is medium-sized. The DNA for the CDR3 is TGTGCCAGCACGAGACAGGTGGCTTATGGCTACACCTTC. Protein product: CASTRQVAYGYTF. V is TRBV12-3 or TRBV12-4 and J is TRBJ1-2; D might be TRBD1 (6 bases). V was clipped by 7 bases and J by 5 bases, with 14 bases between them. This CDR3 has 13 amino acids.

This clone showed up many times. V and J are TRBV12-3 or TRBV12-4 and TRBJ1-4; D is unclear. V was cut by 5 bases and J by 8 bases, with 6 bases left in between. This CDR3 spans 11 amino acids. This chain's CDR3 is CASSLHEKLFF. CDR3 DNA: TGTGCCAGCAGTCTCCACGAAAAACTGTTTTTT.

As for this clone: The junction departs from the called germline gene at one end, perhaps through a read error. J is TRBJ1-2 and V is TRBV19; D uncertain. Germline V gene lookup returns CDR1 LNHDA and CDR2 SQIVND (reference sequence). The CDR3 runs to 13 residues. CDR3 nucleotides: TGTGCCAGTCCGAACTGGAGGCCCTATGTCTACACCTTC. It is translated as CASPNWRPYVYTF.

This clone has at least ten counts. The sample has other DNA sequences that encode this CDR3 too. The chain carries TRBV5-4 and TRBJ1-2; D unresolved. Germline assignment: CDR1 SGHNT and CDR2 YYREEE (reference sequence). The CDR3 runs to 13 residues. Trimming left V 7 bases short and J 4 bases short, with 14 bases between. The CDR3 DNA is TGTGCCAGCGAGGATTACGGTGTCTATGGCTACACCTTC. This codes for CASEDYGVYGYTF.

To note about this clone: A much more abundant neighbour one base away suggests this may be a read error. Other DNA sequences in this sample translate to the same CDR3. The chain is built from TRBV7-3 and TRBJ2-5; D is possibly TRBD2 (5 bases). Trimming took 5 bases from V and 4 from J, leaving 14 bases between them. CDR1 and CDR2 from the germline V gene are SGHTA and FQGTGA. The CDR3 has 14 amino acids. CDR3 nucleotide sequence: TGTGCCAGCAGCCCAGCAGGAGGAAGAGAGACCCAGTACTTC. It codes for CASSPAGGRETQYF.

Ten or more counts support this clone. This CDR3 reads CASSFNQGVLEAFF. The CDR3 bases are TGTGCCAGCAGTTTTAACCAGGGCGTACTTGAAGCTTTCTTT. The gene calls are TRBV28 and TRBJ1-1; D perhaps matches TRBD1 (5 bases). The CDR3 totals 14 residues. CDR1 and CDR2 from the germline V gene are MDHEN and SYDVKM. The V gene lost 3 bases and the J gene lost 7 bases, with 15 bases spanning the gap. The variable domain in full, with the rest retrieved from reference TRBV28 and TRBJ1-1, is DVKVTQSSRYLVKRTGEKVFLECVQDMDHENMFWYRQDPGLGLRLIYFSYDVKMKEKGDIPEGYSVSREKKERFSLILESASTNQTSMYLCASSFNQGVLEAFFGQGTRLTVV.

This clone was recorded at least ten times. V and J are TRBV12-3 or TRBV12-4 and TRBJ2-2; 10 bases map to TRBD2. Trimming cost V 3 bases and J 6 bases; bases outside gene matches: 16. CDR3 length: 19 amino acids. The CDR3 nucleotides are TGTGCCAGCAGTTTCCGGGACAGAATAACTAGCGGGATGGCCGGGGAGCTGTTTTTT. Translation gives CASSFRDRITSGMAGELFF.

This clone appeared many times. This chain connects TRBV6-1 to TRBJ1-5; the D is unclear. CDR1 is MNHNS and CDR2 is SASEGT in the germline V gene. Trimming removed 3 bases at V and 6 bases at J, with 21 bases between. The CDR3 covers 17 residues. CDR3 nucleotide sequence: TGTGCCAGCAGTGAGAGTGGTGGGATGGGGAGGATTCAGCCCCAGCATTTT. The encoded protein is CASSESGGMGRIQPQHF.

This clone was observed many times. The chain has TRBV2 and TRBJ2-5; D perhaps matches TRBD2 (6 bases). Between the trimmed V and J ends, which lost 10 bases and 5 bases, there was a span of 17 bases. The CDR3 is 13 residues long. Germline assignment: CDR1 SNHLY and CDR2 FYNNEI. Here the CDR3 reads CATQPSEGETQYF. For the CDR3, the DNA is TGTGCCACTCAGCCTAGCGAGGGGGAGACCCAGTACTTC.

This clone occurred many times. The chain couples TRBV6-4 to TRBJ2-7; TRBD1 matches at 8 bases. V lost 5 bases and J lost 0; bases outside the gene matches: 24. The CDR3 has 21 residues. Germline V lookup: CDR1 MRHNA, CDR2 SNTAGT. CDR3 sequence: CASSPTSRRQGTRPYSYEQYF. CDR3 nucleotides: TGTGCCAGCAGTCCAACCTCAAGGCGACAGGGGACCCGCCCCTACTCCTACGAGCAGTACTTC.

This clone occurred many times. The CDR3 loop is CAWERRSGTQYF. CDR3 DNA: TGTGCCTGGGAAAGACGTTCGGGTACGCAGTATTTT. V is TRBV30 and J is TRBJ2-3, with no clear D. Trimming removed 5 bases at V and 8 bases at J, with 14 bases between. The germline V gene encodes CDR1 GTSNPN and CDR2 SVGIG (reference sequence). The CDR3 has 12 residues. The entire variable domain, with the rest obtained from reference TRBV30 and TRBJ2-3, is as follows: SQTIHQWPATLVQPVGSPLSLECTVEGTSNPNLYWYRQAAGRGLQLLFYSVGIGQISSEVPQNLSASRPQDRQFILSSKKLLLSDSGFYLCAWERRSGTQYFGPGTRLTVL.

This clone appeared many times. The CDR3 region is CASGAGTGKNEQFF. In DNA, the CDR3 is TGCGCCAGCGGTGCTGGGACAGGGAAAAATGAGCAGTTCTTC. The rearrangement links TRBV5-1 to TRBJ2-1, with 9 bases aligning to TRBD1. Germline assignment: CDR1 SGHRS and CDR2 YFSETQ. This CDR3 contains 14 residues. The ends lost 7 bases at V and 7 bases at J; junction bases unmatched: 9.

This clone occurred many times. The V and J genes are TRBV11-3 and TRBJ2-3, with D possibly being TRBD1 (6 bases). CDR1 and CDR2 (germline): SGHNT, YENEEA. V was clipped by 4 bases and J by 4 bases, with 15 bases between them. This CDR3 is 15 amino acids long. The CDR3 DNA is TGTGCCAGCAGCTCACCAGGGGTGGTTCCAGATACGCAGTATTTT. Translating it yields CASSSPGVVPDTQYF. Using reference TRBV11-3 and TRBJ2-3 for the parts outside the CDR3, the full variable domain is EAGVVQSPRYKIIEKKQPVAFWCNPISGHNTLYWYLQNLGQGPELLIRYENEEAVDDSQLPKDRFSAERLKGVDSTLKIQPAELGDSAVYLCASSSPGVVPDTQYFGPGTRLTVL.

This clone has a count of ten or more. The CDR3 DNA follows: TGTGCCAGCGTCAGGGGGATAGGAGAAAAACTGTTTTTT. It yields the protein CASVRGIGEKLFF. This chain links TRBV19 with TRBJ1-4; 7 nucleotides match TRBD1. This CDR3 has 13 residues. CDR1 is LNHDA and CDR2 is SQIVND in the germline V gene (reference sequence). V shed 9 bases and J 8 bases; nucleotides not matched to a gene: 9.

Details on this clone: This sequence may be a read error, since a much larger clone differs from it by one base. This chain uses TRBV5-5 with TRBJ1-3; D is ambiguous. Germline V gene data show CDR1 as SGHKS and CDR2 as YYEKEE (reference sequence). The CDR3 is 16 amino acids. CDR3 DNA: TGTGCCAGCAGCTTTTTTTCGGGAGAAACTGGAGACACCATATATTTT. This sequence encodes CASSFFSGETGDTIYF.

This clone was counted many times. The J gene is TRBJ2-7, the V gene TRBV2; TRBD2 might be the D (7 bases). Germline CDR1 and CDR2: SNHLY and FYNNEI. The CDR3 consists of 15 residues. Trimming took 2 bases from V and 1 from J, leaving 12 bases between them. CDR3 in DNA: TGTGCCAGCAGTGAATCCGGGGGGCGATCCTACGAGCAGTACTTC. Protein: CASSESGGRSYEQYF.

This clone was seen ten or more times. The V call is TRBV5-1, the J call TRBJ2-1; D perhaps matches TRBD2 (5 bases). Trimming left V 4 bases short and J 10 bases short, with 18 bases between. The germline gives CDR1 SGHRS, CDR2 YFSETQ. The CDR3 is made up of 14 amino acids. Here the CDR3 reads CASSPGTREQEQFF. The CDR3 nucleotides are TGCGCCAGCAGCCCGGGTACAAGGGAGCAAGAGCAGTTCTTC.

This chain joins TRBV19 and TRBJ1-1; D possibly corresponds to TRBD1 (6 bases). Trimming cost V 0 bases and J 2 bases, with 10 bases left between them. CDR3 size: 15 residues. Germline-derived CDR1 and CDR2 are LNHDA and SQIVND (reference sequence). The CDR3 protein is CASSIDRTANTEAFF. CDR3 nucleotide sequence: TGTGCCAGTAGTATAGATCGGACAGCTAACACTGAAGCTTTCTTT.

This clone showed up many times. The junction does not match germline at one end; this may be a read error. This rearrangement joins TRBV20-1 to TRBJ1-1, with 7 bases matching TRBD1. The germline CDR1 and CDR2 sequences are DFQATT and SNEGSKA (reference sequence). This CDR3 has 15 residues. This CDR3 reads CSAKSLKGQRTEAFF. The DNA of the CDR3 is TGCAGCGCTAAGTCCCTCAAGGGACAGAGGACTGAAGCTTTCTTT.

This clone came up once. The chain combines TRBV5-1 with TRBJ1-5, with D uncertain. CDR3 length: 14 amino acids. With 0 bases removed from V and 7 bases from J, the gap between germline ends came to 11 bases. Germline V gene sequence: CDR1 SGHRS, CDR2 YFSETQ. This chain's CDR3 is CASSLGQNGQPQHF. The CDR3 nucleotides are TGCGCCAGCAGCTTGGGTCAGAATGGCCAGCCCCAGCATTTT.